The 31 T cell receptor beta chains below come from one sample, sequenced in a study of shared clonotypes between healthy human individuals. Sequencing was performed with immunoSEQ multiplex PCR; in TCRdb, only in-frame clones are kept and a portion is missing. The table records about 180,000 clones, over 85% of them present only once. The sample was naive CD4+ T cells sorted from blood. Subset specified: CD45RA+ positively selected. These receptors came from a young woman in good health.

The V gene is TRBV19, the J gene TRBJ2-7, with 11 bases that match TRBD2. The CDR3 is 15 amino acids. Germline CDR1 reads LNHDA; CDR2 reads SQIVND (reference sequence). V lost 5 bases, J lost 7 bases, and 10 bases stayed unmatched. The CDR3 DNA reads as TGTGCCAGTAGTCTAACTAGCGGGAGTGTGACAGAGCAGTACTTC. It specifies CASSLTSGSVTEQYF.

The chain joins TRBV2 to TRBJ2-2; D is unclear. CDR1 SNHLY and CDR2 FYNNEI come from the germline V gene. Trimming stripped 5 bases from V and 4 bases from J, with 14 bases between. There are 15 residues in the CDR3. The CDR3 DNA sequence: TGTGCCAGCAGTACAGTTCGTCTTGGCACCGGGGAGCTGTTTTTT. Its translation is CASSTVRLGTGELFF.

This chain connects TRBV28 to TRBJ2-7; 10 bases agree with TRBD2. The CDR3 extends over 14 amino acids. V was clipped by 6 bases and J by 1 base; unmatched bases: 3. The V gene's germline CDR1 is MDHEN and CDR2 SYDVKM. The CDR3 DNA reads TGTGCCAGCAGACCTAGCGGGAGATCCTACGAGCAGTACTTC. Encoded protein: CASRPSGRSYEQYF.

V is TRBV2 and J is TRBJ2-2; the D is unclear. The germline V gene encodes CDR1 SNHLY and CDR2 FYNNEI. The CDR3 runs 13 residues. Trimming cost V 7 bases and J 5 bases, with 11 bases left between them. The CDR3 reads CASNYLKTGELFF. CDR3 DNA sequence: TGTGCCAGCAACTACTTGAAAACCGGGGAGCTGTTTTTT.

V and J are TRBV5-1 and TRBJ2-5; TRBD1 might be the D (7 bases). The better agreement between TRBJ2-7 and the DNA end casts doubt on the J call. CDR3 size: 15 residues. Germline CDR1 and CDR2: SGHRS and YFSETQ. The CDR3 loop is CASSSGGGGPYEQYF. In DNA form, the CDR3 reads TGCGCCAGCAGCTCAGGCGGAGGGGGCCCTTACGAGCAGTACTTC.

The V call is TRBV6-5, the J call TRBJ2-5, with D uncertain. Germline assignment: CDR1 MNHEY and CDR2 SVGAGI. The CDR3 has 14 amino acids. V shed 4 bases and J shed 11 bases, with 20 bases lying between them. DNA of the CDR3: TGTGCCAGCAGTTCAAGAAGGAGAGAATACGCGCAGTACTTC. This encodes CASSSRRREYAQYF.

The V call is TRBV5-1, the J call TRBJ2-5; unclear D gene. Germline CDR1 is SGHRS and CDR2 is YFSETQ. There are 13 residues in the CDR3. Trimming took off 1 base at V and 2 bases at J, with 6 bases between the two ends. CDR3 loop: CASSLRQQETQYF. The CDR3 DNA reads as TGCGCCAGCAGCTTGCGGCAGCAAGAGACCCAGTACTTC.

This rearrangement joins TRBV7-9 to TRBJ1-4; D ambiguous. V was cut by 1 base and J by 8 bases, with 8 bases left in between. The CDR3 runs 13 residues. Germline assignment: CDR1 SEHNR and CDR2 FQNEAQ (reference sequence). The CDR3 region is CASSLDLREKLFF. The CDR3 region has the DNA TGTGCCAGCAGCTTAGATCTCAGGGAAAAACTGTTTTTT. The full variable domain, in which reference TRBV7-9 and TRBJ1-4 provide the parts outside the CDR3, is DTGVSQNPRHKITKRGQNVTFRCDPISEHNRLYWYRQTLGQGPEFLTYFQNEAQLEKSRLLSDRFSAERPKGSFSTLEIQRTEQGDSAMYLCASSLDLREKLFFGSGTQLSVL.

The genes are TRBV28 and TRBJ2-7; possibly TRBD1 or TRBD2 for D (5 bases each). The CDR3 has 11 residues. Trimming left V 7 bases short and J 6 bases short, with 10 bases between. Germline values: CDR1 MDHEN, CDR2 SYDVKM. This CDR3 is CASTTRGEQYF. The CDR3 DNA reads as TGTGCCAGCACTACGAGGGGCGAGCAGTACTTC.

In its sample, this clone was seen once. This chain connects TRBV7-2 to TRBJ1-1; TRBD1 might be the D (6 bases). The CDR3 spans 14 residues. Trimming pared 6 bases from V and 5 bases from J, leaving 16 bases between. Germline CDR1 and CDR2: SGHTA and FQGNSA. The chain's CDR3 is CASRSQGWGTEAFF. Written as DNA, the CDR3 is TGTGCCAGCAGATCACAGGGTTGGGGAACTGAAGCTTTCTTT.

In nucleotides, the CDR3 is TGTGCCAGCCAACTAGCGGGAGGGGGCAATGAGCAGTTCTTC. This codes for CASQLAGGGNEQFF. The J gene is TRBJ2-1, the V gene TRBV6-6; 13 bases line up with TRBD2. After removal of 8 bases from V and 6 bases from J, the junction contained 4 bases not matched to a gene. CDR3 length: 14 residues. Germline CDR1 reads MNHNY; CDR2 reads SVGAGI (reference sequence).

The V and J genes are TRBV21-1 and TRBJ2-7; TRBD2 is the table's D call and was not checked against the DNA. TRBV21-1 is noted as a pseudogene. There are 14 residues in the CDR3. This CDR3 is CASTATSGRYEQYF. In DNA form, the CDR3 reads TGTGCCAGCACGGCGACTAGCGGGAGATACGAGCAGTACTTC.

This clone has a single count. V is TRBV6-4 and J is TRBJ2-1; TRBD2 agrees at 10 bases. Trimming removed 1 base from V and 9 bases from J; junction bases left unmatched: 9. The CDR3 contains 16 residues. Germline V gene lookup returns CDR1 MRHNA and CDR2 SNTAGT. The CDR3 sequence is CASSDFSSGSSSEQFF. The CDR3 DNA follows: TGTGCCAGCAGTGACTTCTCTAGCGGGAGTAGTAGTGAGCAGTTCTTC.

The chain's CDR3 is CASSLNRGLGTF. CDR3 DNA sequence: TGTGCCAGCAGCCTGAACAGGGGGCTGGGAACCTTC. The V and J genes are TRBV28 and TRBJ1-2; 9 positions match TRBD1. Germline CDR1 reads MDHEN; CDR2 reads SYDVKM. The V and J ends lost 6 bases and 14 bases, in that order; junction bases with no gene match: 10. CDR3 length: 12 amino acids.

V gene TRBV10-1 combines with J gene TRBJ2-3; possible D gene TRBD2, 5 bases. Trimming removed 6 bases from V and 2 bases from J, with 12 bases in between. The CDR3 sequence is 14 residues long. Germline values: CDR1 WNHNN, CDR2 SYGVQD (reference sequence). The CDR3 DNA reads as TGCGCCAGCAGAGGACTTGCCTCCACAGATACGCAGTATTTT. The encoded protein is CASRGLASTDTQYF.

The rearrangement joins TRBV7-2 to TRBJ1-6; TRBD1 aligns across 7 bases. Germline trimming cut 1 base from V and 7 bases from J; bases unmatched to any gene: 10. The germline gives CDR1 SGHTA, CDR2 FQGNSA. This CDR3 contains 17 residues. The CDR3 protein is CASSLEGFRGRNSPLHF. For the CDR3, the DNA is TGTGCCAGCAGCTTAGAGGGATTTAGGGGGCGGAATTCACCCCTCCACTTT.

The chain combines TRBV9 with TRBJ1-2; 8 bases line up with TRBD1. Germline trimming cut 2 bases from V and 7 bases from J; bases unmatched to any gene: 4. Germline assignment: CDR1 SGDLS and CDR2 YYNGEE. CDR3 length equals 13 residues. CDR3 coding DNA: TGTGCCAGCAGCGTTCAGGGGGCGAGTGGCTACACCTTC. Translation: CASSVQGASGYTF.

The chain combines TRBV30 with TRBJ1-3; D is undetermined. V was trimmed by 2 bases and J by 3 bases, leaving 11 bases between them. Germline V lookup: CDR1 GTSNPN, CDR2 SVGIG (reference sequence). This CDR3 has 14 amino acids. Here the CDR3 reads CAWSPYSVGNTIYF. CDR3 coding DNA: TGTGCCTGGAGTCCTTACAGTGTTGGAAACACCATATATTTT. The whole variable domain, filled in from reference TRBV30 and TRBJ1-3, reads SQTIHQWPATLVQPVGSPLSLECTVEGTSNPNLYWYRQAAGRGLQLLFYSVGIGQISSEVPQNLSASRPQDRQFILSSKKLLLSDSGFYLCAWSPYSVGNTIYFGEGSWLTVV.

The rearrangement joins TRBV18 to TRBJ1-3; a possible D gene is TRBD1 (5 bases). The V end lost 6 bases, the J end lost 3 bases, and 15 bases lay between the germline ends. CDR1 is KGHSH, CDR2 LQKENI, per germline. The CDR3 spans 15 residues. The CDR3 here is CASSVGTEFGNTIYF. CDR3 bases: TGTGCCAGCTCTGTCGGGACGGAGTTTGGAAACACCATATATTTT.

This clone was counted once. Other nucleotide sequences from this sample produce the same CDR3. The chain is built from TRBV6-6 and TRBJ2-5; 7 bases map to TRBD2. Germline trimming cut 7 bases from V and 2 bases from J; bases unmatched to any gene: 4. The CDR3 has 13 residues. Germline V gene sequence: CDR1 MNHNY, CDR2 SVGAGI (reference sequence). The CDR3 coding sequence is TGTGCCAGCACCAGAGCGGGACAAGAGACCCAGTACTTC. It is translated as CASTRAGQETQYF.

The chain is built from TRBV29-1 and TRBJ1-3; D ambiguous. Germline-derived CDR1 and CDR2 are SQVTM and ANQGSEA. V lost 0 bases and J 0 bases, leaving 6 bases between the germline ends. CDR3 length equals 14 residues. The CDR3 DNA reads TGCAGCGTTGAAGAAGGCCTCTCTGGAAACACCATATATTTT. This sequence encodes CSVEEGLSGNTIYF.

CDR3 coding DNA: TGTGCCAGCTCACCGGGGCTAGCAGACGAGCAGTACTTC. It encodes CASSPGLADEQYF. The gene calls are TRBV18 and TRBJ2-7; the D gene could be TRBD1 or TRBD2 (5 bases each). Germline CDR1 reads KGHSH; CDR2 reads LQKENI. V was trimmed by 3 bases and J by 5 bases, leaving 11 bases between them. This CDR3 has 13 residues.

The chain is built from TRBV5-1 and TRBJ2-2; perhaps TRBD2 as D (5 bases). Germline assignment: CDR1 SGHRS and CDR2 YFSETQ. V lost 6 bases and J 1 base, leaving 10 bases between the germline ends. The CDR3 covers 14 residues. CDR3 sequence (DNA): TGCGCCAGCAAAAGTAGCGAGAACACCGGGGAGCTGTTTTTT. This gives the protein CASKSSENTGELFF.

The chain carries TRBV18 and TRBJ2-7; a weak D match, TRBD1 (7 bases). Trimming cost V 4 bases and J 5 bases, with 12 bases left between them. The germline V gene encodes CDR1 KGHSH and CDR2 LQKENI. The CDR3 is 13 residues long. The CDR3 loop is CASSRTRGDEQYF. DNA for the CDR3: TGTGCCAGCTCACGCACCAGGGGGGACGAGCAGTACTTC.

The chain has TRBV27 and TRBJ1-6, with TRBD1 as a possible D gene (5 bases). Trimming pared 5 bases from V and 10 bases from J, leaving 18 bases between. The V gene's germline CDR1 is MNHEY and CDR2 SMNVEV (reference sequence). This CDR3 has 15 residues. CDR3 sequence (DNA): TGTGCCAGCAGTAAGGACACCACCCGAGGGTCACCCCTCCACTTT. Translating gives CASSKDTTRGSPLHF.

A remark on this clone: Distinct nucleotide sequences in the sample also encode this CDR3. The chain carries TRBV28 and TRBJ1-5; no definite D call. The CDR3 length is 12 residues. Looked up from germline, CDR1 is MDHEN and CDR2 is SYDVKM. V was cut by 2 bases and J by 2 bases, with 1 base left in between. The CDR3 region is CASSLGNQPQHF. In nucleotides, the CDR3 is TGTGCCAGCAGTTTAGGCAATCAGCCCCAGCATTTT.

The chain couples TRBV19 to TRBJ2-2; D gene unclear. Germline values: CDR1 LNHDA, CDR2 SQIVND (reference sequence). This CDR3 is built from 14 residues. The germline V and J ends were trimmed by 10 bases and 2 bases, with 14 bases remaining between them. In nucleotides, the CDR3 is TGTGCCACCCACCCGGGTGGCAACACCGGGGAGCTGTTTTTT. Its translation is CATHPGGNTGELFF.

This chain connects TRBV7-8 to TRBJ1-1, with TRBD1 as a possible D gene (6 bases). The CDR3 has 14 amino acids. Germline V gene sequence: CDR1 SGHVS, CDR2 FQNEAQ. V dropped 5 bases and J dropped 3 bases, with 13 bases sitting between them. For the CDR3, the DNA is TGTGCCAGCAGCCCAGGGGTTCTCGACACTGAAGCTTTCTTT. It codes for CASSPGVLDTEAFF.

CDR3 nucleotide sequence: TGTGCCAGTAGTCGCCGCGGGGGGCTTGACGAGACCCAGTACTTC. It encodes CASSRRGGLDETQYF. V is TRBV19 and J is TRBJ2-5, with 8 bases matching TRBD2. The CDR3 runs 15 residues. Germline V gene lookup returns CDR1 LNHDA and CDR2 SQIVND (reference sequence). V lost 5 bases, J lost 5 bases, and 10 bases stayed unmatched.

The chain is built from TRBV6-5 and TRBJ1-6; the D gene is possibly TRBD1 (5 bases). Germline CDR1 reads MNHEY; CDR2 reads SVGAGI. This CDR3 is 13 amino acids long. Trimming removed 6 bases from V and 10 bases from J, with 13 bases in between. CDR3 residues: CASRRSRDSPLHF. Here the CDR3 DNA reads TGTGCCAGCAGGAGAAGCCGGGACTCACCCCTCCACTTT.

The chain has TRBV7-2 and TRBJ2-1; the match to TRBD2 covers 12 bases. V gave up 4 bases and J gave up 7 bases; unmatched junction bases: 8. The germline gives CDR1 SGHTA, CDR2 FQGNSA. The CDR3 is made up of 16 amino acids. The CDR3 DNA reads as TGTGCCAGCAGCTCACAGCTAGGACTAGCGGGAAATGAGCAGTTCTTC. It specifies CASSSQLGLAGNEQFF.